What follows are 26 T cell receptor beta chains derived from one specimen sequenced in a study of beta chain features in type 1 diabetes. General study results and limits: Across all four CD4+ subsets, people with type 1 diabetes showed modestly shorter TCRB CDR3s.

What was sequenced were expressed TCRB transcripts, since all of the isolated RNA had been reverse transcribed. Profiling relied on immunoSEQ multiplex PCR, and the TCRdb table lists in-frame clones only, not all of them. Of 300,000 to 450,000 clones listed, around 12% are singletons. No antigen has been identified for these receptors. Sequencing used naive CD4+ T cells from blood. These receptors were obtained from a woman between 18 and 30 years old with type 1 diabetes.

This chain links TRBV11-2 with TRBJ1-3; D unclear. Germline-derived CDR1 and CDR2 are SGHAT and FQNNGV. V was shortened by 8 bases and J by 0 bases, with 14 bases between the two germline ends. The CDR3 consists of 15 residues. In DNA, the CDR3 is TGTGCCAGCGCCAGCCCCCGCGGCTCTGGAAACACCATATATTTT. Protein: CASASPRGSGNTIYF.

Written as DNA, the CDR3 is TGTGCCAGCAGTCCCGGGACAGGGTATGGCTACACCTTC. Amino acids: CASSPGTGYGYTF. The chain employs TRBV7-9 and TRBJ1-2; 9 bases match TRBD1. Germline CDR1 SEHNR, CDR2 FQNEAQ (reference sequence). The CDR3 runs to 13 residues. The V gene end was trimmed by 6 bases and the J gene end by 5 bases; junction bases not matched to a gene: 4.

The chain is built from TRBV7-9 and TRBJ2-5, with 8 bases aligning to TRBD2. Trimming took 4 bases from V and 5 from J; bases not matched to a gene: 9. The CDR3 sequence is 15 residues long. Per germline, CDR1 SEHNR and CDR2 FQNEAQ (reference sequence). CDR3 nucleotides: TGTGCCAGCAGCTCCGCCGACGGGGGGGTTGAGACCCAGTACTTC. It encodes CASSSADGGVETQYF.

This clone turned up a few times. The V gene is TRBV9, the J gene TRBJ2-5; D perhaps matches TRBD1 (5 bases). The length of the CDR3 is 13 residues. Germline CDR1 reads SGDLS; CDR2 reads YYNGEE. Trimming shortened V by 4 bases and J by 2 bases, and 9 bases separated the two germline ends. The CDR3 DNA is TGTGCCAGCAGCTGGGGCGGACAAGAGACCCAGTACTTC. As protein: CASSWGGQETQYF.

For this clone: Sequence at one end of the junction differs from germline and may be a read error. The chain uses TRBV9 and TRBJ2-3; perhaps TRBD2 as D (6 bases). This CDR3 is built from 14 residues. The germline V gene encodes CDR1 SGDLS and CDR2 YYNGEE. CDR3 region: CASGVDSGADTQYF. Here the CDR3 DNA reads TGTGCCAGCGGCGTAGATTCGGGGGCAGATACGCAGTATTTT.

This clone was picked up one time. This sequence joins TRBV19 and TRBJ1-5, with a possible D match to TRBD1 (5 bases). The V gene lost 1 base and the J gene lost 7 bases, with 14 bases spanning the gap. In germline, CDR1 is LNHDA, CDR2 SQIVND (reference sequence). This CDR3 is built from 15 residues. CDR3 amino acids: CASSIGRAGKQPQHF. The CDR3 DNA sequence: TGTGCCAGTAGTATAGGGAGGGCAGGGAAGCAGCCCCAGCATTTT.

This clone was picked up a small number of times. The rearrangement uses TRBV19 and TRBJ2-3; 9 nucleotides align to TRBD1. There are 15 residues in the CDR3. CDR1 is LNHDA and CDR2 is SQIVND in the germline V gene (reference sequence). Losses at the gene ends were 3 bases for V and 1 base for J; bases not matched to a gene: 2. For the CDR3, the DNA is TGTGCCAGTAGTATCCGGGACAGGGGCACAGATACGCAGTATTTT. Its translation is CASSIRDRGTDTQYF.

This clone was counted only a few times. This chain links TRBV7-2 with TRBJ1-3, with D maybe TRBD1 (6 bases). This CDR3 comprises 15 residues. From germline, CDR1 is SGHTA and CDR2 FQGNSA. V dropped 6 bases and J dropped 1 base, with 13 bases sitting between them. The CDR3 reads CASRQGVRSGNTIYF. The CDR3 nucleotides read TGTGCCAGCAGACAGGGTGTGCGGTCTGGAAACACCATATATTTT.

This clone came up a few times. The chain joins TRBV18 to TRBJ1-1; D might be TRBD1 (5 bases). The germline gives CDR1 KGHSH, CDR2 LQKENI. The CDR3 extends over 15 amino acids. Trimming stripped 0 bases from V and 1 base from J, with 9 bases between. CDR3 sequence reads: CASSPPLDRNTEAFF. The CDR3 DNA reads TGTGCCAGCTCACCACCCCTCGACAGGAACACTGAAGCTTTCTTT.

This clone was detected only a few times. The V call is TRBV25-1, the J call TRBJ1-5, with D possibly being TRBD1 (5 bases). CDR3 size: 15 residues. CDR1 and CDR2 from the germline V gene are MGHDK and SYGVNS. The V end lost 5 bases, the J end lost 4 bases, and 15 bases lay between the germline ends. For the CDR3, the DNA is TGTGCCAGCAGTCCCTCGGGGGACTTTAATCAGCCCCAGCATTTT. It codes for CASSPSGDFNQPQHF.

V is TRBV2 and J is TRBJ2-5; D gene ambiguous. V lost 3 bases to trimming and J lost 5 bases, with 4 bases between them. The CDR3 extends over 11 amino acids. Germline CDR1 and CDR2: SNHLY and FYNNEI. Written as DNA, the CDR3 is TGTGCCAGCAGTGAGGAGGAGACCCAGTACTTC. It specifies CASSEEETQYF.

This chain uses TRBV6-5 with TRBJ2-7; 10 bases line up with TRBD2. Germline trimming cut 6 bases from V and 7 bases from J; bases unmatched to any gene: 12. The CDR3 loop spans 15 amino acids. Germline CDR1 is MNHEY and CDR2 is SVGAGI. CDR3 sequence: CASSPPSGGAREQYF. The CDR3 nucleotides read TGTGCCAGCAGCCCCCCAAGCGGGGGGGCCAGGGAGCAGTACTTC.

The rearrangement joins TRBV29-1 to TRBJ2-3; D perhaps matches TRBD2 (6 bases). Germline lookup yields CDR1 SQVTM and CDR2 ANQGSEA. The CDR3 has 13 residues. Trimming cost V 7 bases and J 3 bases, with 14 bases left between them. In DNA form, the CDR3 reads TGCAGCGCGAGGTCGGGACTGACAGATACGCAGTATTTT. Encoded protein: CSARSGLTDTQYF.

The chain recombines TRBV27 with TRBJ1-2, with 12 bases lining up with TRBD1. Losses at the gene ends were 4 bases for V and 9 bases for J; bases not matched to a gene: 9. CDR3 size: 15 residues. Germline-derived CDR1 and CDR2 are MNHEY and SMNVEV (reference sequence). The DNA for the CDR3 is TGTGCCAGCAGTTCCTCGGGGACAGGGGGCATTCGCTACACCTTC. As protein: CASSSSGTGGIRYTF.

This clone has a handful of counts. In DNA form, the CDR3 reads TGTGCCAGCAGCCGTGAACAGAGCTCTGGAAACACCATATATTTT. It translates to CASSREQSSGNTIYF. This chain joins TRBV4-2 and TRBJ1-3, with D unresolved. This CDR3 spans 15 amino acids. The germline gives CDR1 LGHNA, CDR2 YNFKEQ. The V and J ends lost 4 bases and 0 bases respectively, with 10 bases between them.

V and J are TRBV11-2 and TRBJ2-5; 12 positions match TRBD2. Germline assignment: CDR1 SGHAT and CDR2 FQNNGV. V was pared by 5 bases and J by 5 bases, with 9 bases of the junction left unmatched. The CDR3 is 16 residues long. CDR3 sequence (DNA): TGTGCCAGCAGCCCCTGGACTAGCGGGGCTAGGGAGACCCAGTACTTC. Amino acid sequence: CASSPWTSGARETQYF.

This chain joins TRBV5-4 and TRBJ2-1, with 9 bases lining up with TRBD2. CDR1 and CDR2 from the germline V gene are SGHNT and YYREEE (reference sequence). Germline trimming cut 6 bases from V and 4 bases from J; bases unmatched to any gene: 8. The CDR3 consists of 15 residues. The CDR3 DNA sequence: TGTGCCAGCAAACGAGCGGGAGGCCCATACAATGAGCAGTTCTTC. Residues: CASKRAGGPYNEQFF.

The V gene is TRBV19, the J gene TRBJ2-7, with 11 bases aligning to TRBD1. V was pared by 5 bases and J by 6 bases, with 9 bases of the junction left unmatched. This CDR3 spans 15 amino acids. Germline CDR1 and CDR2: LNHDA and SQIVND (reference sequence). The CDR3 region is CASSVSGQGAGEQYF. The DNA of the CDR3 is TGTGCCAGTAGTGTCTCCGGACAGGGGGCGGGCGAGCAGTACTTC.

V is TRBV27 and J is TRBJ1-1; 10 nucleotides agree with TRBD1. The length of the CDR3 is 16 residues. V shed 1 base and J 6 bases; nucleotides not matched to a gene: 8. Germline values: CDR1 MNHEY, CDR2 SMNVEV (reference sequence). The CDR3 region has the DNA TGTGCCAGCAGTTTATTAGGGGATGGGACAGGGGCTGAAGCTTTCTTT. It yields the protein CASSLLGDGTGAEAFF.

V gene TRBV19 combines with J gene TRBJ1-1, with 7 nucleotides matching TRBD1. V lost 4 bases, J lost 5 bases, and 19 bases stayed unmatched. CDR3 length: 18 amino acids. Per the germline V gene, CDR1 is LNHDA and CDR2 is SQIVND (reference sequence). CDR3 DNA: TGTGCCAGTAGTACCCCACAGGGGCAATCAACTCGGTGGACTGAAGCTTTCTTT. Its translation is CASSTPQGQSTRWTEAFF.

This clone occurred a few times. The chain employs TRBV11-2 and TRBJ2-1; 11 bases are a match to TRBD2. The V gene's germline CDR1 is SGHAT and CDR2 FQNNGV. CDR3 length equals 16 residues. Germline trimming cut 5 bases from V and 7 bases from J; bases unmatched to any gene: 10. The CDR3 spells CASSPVAGGLRNEQFF. CDR3 sequence (DNA): TGTGCCAGCAGCCCAGTAGCGGGGGGGCTTCGGAATGAGCAGTTCTTC.

This clone was detected a few times. The rearrangement links TRBV30 to TRBJ2-3; a possible D gene is TRBD1 (6 bases). The CDR3 has 13 amino acids. V dropped 8 bases and J dropped 2 bases, with 14 bases sitting between them. Germline values: CDR1 GTSNPN, CDR2 SVGIG (reference sequence). CDR3 DNA: TGTGCCGGACAGCGGAGCTTCACAGATACGCAGTATTTT. It encodes CAGQRSFTDTQYF.

V usage is TRBV5-6 and J usage is TRBJ2-5, with D hard to call. The DNA end favors TRBJ2-7, so the J call may be wrong. The CDR3 has 14 residues. Germline assignment: CDR1 SGHDT and CDR2 YYEEEE. CDR3 amino acids: CASSLAGYSYEQYF. The DNA of the CDR3 is TGTGCCAGCAGCCTGGCCGGGTACTCCTACGAGCAGTACTTC.

About this clone: Other DNA sequences within the sample encode an identical CDR3. The chain recombines TRBV18 with TRBJ1-1; 9 bases line up with TRBD1. V gave up 3 bases and J gave up 1 base; unmatched junction bases: 0. The CDR3 sequence is 14 residues long. CDR1 and CDR2 from the germline V gene are KGHSH and LQKENI. CDR3 coding DNA: TGTGCCAGCTCACCGGGACAGGGGAACACTGAAGCTTTCTTT. Its protein is CASSPGQGNTEAFF.

There are a few counts of this clone. The chain joins TRBV9 to TRBJ2-3; D ambiguous. CDR3 length: 14 amino acids. From germline, CDR1 is SGDLS and CDR2 YYNGEE. V shed 2 bases and J shed 4 bases, with 11 bases lying between them. The CDR3 reads CASSVELVADTQYF. The CDR3 DNA sequence: TGTGCCAGCAGCGTGGAGTTAGTGGCAGATACGCAGTATTTT.

The CDR3 region is CASSRMRTGPRQQYF. CDR3 bases: TGTGCCAGCAGCCGCATGAGGACAGGGCCCCGTCAGCAGTACTTC. The chain joins TRBV5-4 to TRBJ2-7; 8 bases line up with TRBD1. The ends lost 4 bases at V and 8 bases at J; junction bases unmatched: 14. CDR3 length: 15 residues. CDR1 and CDR2 (germline): SGHNT, YYREEE (reference sequence).